Described below is a single TCR beta chain sequence and its context. Its antigen is not known. The CDR3 is made up of 16 amino acids. After removal of 5 bases from V and 2 bases from J, the junction contained 11 bases not matched to a gene. Germline CDR1 and CDR2: SGHNT and YENEEA. This sample stems from a study of T cell responses to AZD1222 COVID-19 vaccine. Points from the study as a whole: Dominant CD4 TCR responses targeted spike regions 160-218 and 743-854. Spike-specific TCR breadth and depth grew following two AZD1222 doses.

TCRdb's copy holds only in-frame clones and misses some; the assay was immunoSEQ multiplex PCR. Of 150,000 to 160,000 clones in the sample, 88% were seen once. This receptor was taken from an adult who had recovered from COVID-19. The chain is built from TRBV11-3 and TRBJ2-5; TRBD1 aligns across 7 bases. Sequenced here: peripheral blood, sampled after recovery from COVID-19. CDR3 residues: CASSLTGQTGQETQYF. The DNA for the CDR3 is TGTGCCAGCAGCCTTACAGGACAGACAGGGCAAGAGACCCAGTACTTC.